Sequencing of this TCR beta chain was carried out in a study of shared clonotypes between healthy human individuals. Findings and limits, study-wide: The researchers took only blood, and tissue repertoires probably look different. Few donors restricted represented genetic and exposure-history diversity. In the sorted subsets, rarefaction showed sequencing was incomplete despite large depth.

Germline lookup yields CDR1 SEHNR and CDR2 FQNEAQ (reference sequence). The CDR3 covers 15 residues. With 3 bases removed from V and 0 bases from J, the gap between germline ends came to 12 bases. Worth noting for this clone: The target antigen is unknown.

The authors loaded 200 ng DNA, around 32,000 T cell genomes, into sorted-subset replicate PCRs. Profiled with immunoSEQ multiplex PCR; TCRdb holds only in-frame clones, not every one. The sample lists 2,500,000 or so clones; more than 80% were seen once. The chain combines TRBV7-9 with TRBJ2-7, with a tentative D call TRBD1 (5 bases). Input material: naive CD4+ T cells sorted from blood. Regarding subset: CD45RA+ positively selected. The receptor comes from a man aged 18 to 35 in good health. The CDR3 DNA is TGTGCCAGCAGCTTTCCCCAGGGCGGCTCCTACGAGCAGTACTTC. Translating gives CASSFPQGGSYEQYF.